This is a list of T cell receptor beta chains from one sample in a study of technical replicates of blood from a handful of donors. Profiled with immunoSEQ multiplex PCR; TCRdb holds only in-frame clones, not every one. Here the sample spans 50,000 or so clones, 92% being singletons. Material: PBMCs. All receptors come from a human donor in good health. Some clones in this sample may be carry-over from other donors' samples. CDR3s include the opening cysteine and the closing phenylalanine or tryptophan. Each record gives: V gene, J gene, D gene, clone size, CDR3 protein, CDR3 DNA. The D gene is left open where the match is weak. Size tells how often a clone was seen (once, few, many) or the class of an expanded clone, and some rows leave it out.

TRBV5-1	TRBJ2-7	.	.	CASRQDSYEQYF	TGCGCCAGCAGACAGGACAGTTACGAGCAGTACTTC
TRBV4-3	TRBJ2-3	TRBD2	.	CASSQDLGLAGSTDTQYF	TGCGCCAGCAGCCAAGATCTGGGATTAGCGGGGAGCACAGATACGCAGTATTTT
TRBV29-1	TRBJ2-1	.	.	CSVEAEKKWFF	TGCAGCGTGGAGGCGGAAAAGAAATGGTTCTTC
TRBV27	TRBJ2-7	TRBD2	once	CASSFSAGRGRDEQYF	TGTGCCAGCAGTTTCTCCGCAGGGAGGGGACGGGACGAGCAGTACTTC
TRBV6-5	TRBJ2-4	TRBD1	.	CASSTGGATNIQYF	TGTGCCAGCAGTACAGGGGGCGCGACAAACATTCAGTACTTC
TRBV5-1	TRBJ1-4	TRBD1	once	CASSYGTAATNEKLFF	TGCGCCAGCAGCTACGGGACAGCCGCAACTAATGAAAAACTGTTTTTT
TRBV5-1	TRBJ2-7	TRBD1	.	CASSFGTGDYEQYF	TGCGCCAGCAGCTTTGGGACAGGGGACTACGAGCAGTACTTC
TRBV18	TRBJ2-6	TRBD1	once	CASSPGQGLSGANVLTF	TGTGCCAGCTCACCGGGACAGGGCCTCTCTGGGGCCAACGTCCTGACTTTC
TRBV11-2	TRBJ1-1	.	.	CASSLVRDTEAFF	TGTGCCAGCAGCTTAGTTCGGGATACTGAAGCTTTCTTT
TRBV13	TRBJ1-3	TRBD1	medium-sized	CASSLEGQPGNTIYF	TGTGCCAGCAGCTTAGAGGGACAGCCTGGAAACACCATATATTTT
TRBV18	TRBJ1-3	.	.	CASSPAASGNTIYF	TGTGCCAGCTCACCAGCGGCCTCTGGAAACACCATATATTTT
TRBV7-9	TRBJ1-2	.	.	CASSFEASRGYTF	TGTGCCAGCAGCTTTGAAGCTTCCCGGGGCTACACCTTC
TRBV7-2	TRBJ2-7	TRBD1	once	CASSTPGQGEYEQYF	TGTGCCAGCAGCACCCCGGGACAGGGGGAGTACGAGCAGTACTTC
TRBV20-1	TRBJ2-7	TRBD1	.	CSAGQGSEQYF	TGCAGTGCTGGACAGGGTAGCGAGCAGTACTTC
TRBV5-4	TRBJ2-5	TRBD2	.	CASSKGLAGGSETQYF	TGTGCCAGCAGCAAGGGACTAGCGGGAGGATCAGAGACCCAGTACTTC
TRBV2	TRBJ1-1	TRBD1	medium-sized	CASSRGQGPEAFF	TGTGCCAGCAGTAGGGGACAGGGACCTGAAGCTTTCTTT
TRBV7-9	TRBJ1-1	.	.	CASSSRGRQGNTEAFF	TGTGCCAGCAGCTCACGCGGTAGGCAGGGGAACACTGAAGCTTTCTTT
TRBV2	TRBJ1-2	TRBD1	once	CASTFDRAGGYTF	TGTGCCAGCACCTTCGACAGGGCGGGGGGCTACACCTTC
TRBV13	TRBJ2-2	.	.	CASSLSLETGELFF	TGTGCCAGCAGCTTATCCTTGGAGACCGGGGAGCTGTTTTTT
TRBV15	TRBJ2-7	.	.	CATSRGGDEQYF	TGTGCCACCAGCCGTGGCGGGGACGAGCAGTACTTC
TRBV30	TRBJ2-7	.	.	CAWNPGERYEQYF	TGTGCCTGGAATCCGGGGGAGAGATACGAGCAGTACTTC
TRBV5-1	TRBJ1-3	.	.	CASSLGQGTSGNTIYF	TGCGCCAGCAGCTTGGGGCAGGGTACGAGTGGAAACACCATATATTTT
TRBV7-2	TRBJ1-3	.	.	CASSLGTGAGNTIYF	TGTGCCAGCAGCTTGGGGACGGGAGCCGGAAACACCATATATTTT
TRBV2	TRBJ2-1	TRBD1	.	CASSEQGAGEQFF	TGTGCCAGCAGTGAGCAGGGGGCGGGTGAGCAGTTCTTC
TRBV7-9	TRBJ2-7	.	.	CASSLAGSSRGEQYF	TGTGCCAGCAGCTTAGCAGGCAGTTCTCGAGGCGAGCAGTACTTC
TRBV27	TRBJ2-3	TRBD1	.	CASSPTPPGTALGSGSDTQYF	TGTGCCAGCAGTCCAACCCCCCCCGGGACAGCTTTAGGTTCTGGCTCAGATACGCAGTATTTT
TRBV7-6	TRBJ2-7	.	.	CASSPRSQGPYEQYF	TGTGCCAGCAGCCCCCGAAGCCAGGGCCCCTACGAGCAGTACTTC
TRBV7-6	TRBJ1-2	.	.	CASSLGERQAIEGYTF	TGTGCCAGCAGCTTAGGGGAACGACAGGCCATTGAGGGCTACACCTTC
TRBV2	TRBJ1-2	TRBD1	.	CASNRTPGQLNYGYTF	TGTGCCAGCAACCGAACCCCGGGACAGCTGAACTATGGCTACACCTTC
TRBV9	TRBJ2-1	TRBD1	.	CASSVDRGNEQFF	TGTGCCAGCAGCGTAGACAGGGGGAATGAGCAGTTCTTC
TRBV19	TRBJ2-7	.	.	CASKGGTSSYEQYF	TGTGCCAGTAAGGGCGGGACGAGCTCCTACGAGCAGTACTTC